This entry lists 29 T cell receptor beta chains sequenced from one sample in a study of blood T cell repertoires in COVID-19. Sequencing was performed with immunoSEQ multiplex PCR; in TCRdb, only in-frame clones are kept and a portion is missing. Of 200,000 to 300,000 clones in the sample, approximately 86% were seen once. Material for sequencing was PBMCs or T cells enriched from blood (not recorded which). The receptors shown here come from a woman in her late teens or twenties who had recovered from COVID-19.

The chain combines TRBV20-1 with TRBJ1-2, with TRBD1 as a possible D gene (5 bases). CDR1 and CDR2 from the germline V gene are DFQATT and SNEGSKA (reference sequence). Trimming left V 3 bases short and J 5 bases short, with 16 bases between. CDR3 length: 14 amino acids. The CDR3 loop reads CSASFAGQWYGYTF. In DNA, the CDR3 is TGCAGTGCTAGTTTTGCAGGGCAATGGTATGGCTACACCTTC.

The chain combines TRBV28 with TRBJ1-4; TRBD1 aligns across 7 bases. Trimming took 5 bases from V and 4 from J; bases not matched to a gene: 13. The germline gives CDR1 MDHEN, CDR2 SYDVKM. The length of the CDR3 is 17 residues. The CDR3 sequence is CASSPSGRGEINEKLFF. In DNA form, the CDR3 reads TGTGCCAGCAGTCCCTCGGGCAGGGGGGAGATTAATGAAAAACTGTTTTTT.

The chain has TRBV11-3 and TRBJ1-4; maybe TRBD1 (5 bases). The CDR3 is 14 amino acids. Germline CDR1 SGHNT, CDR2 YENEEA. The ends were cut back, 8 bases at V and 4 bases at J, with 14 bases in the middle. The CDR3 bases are TGTGCCAGCGCCGTGGGGCGGAGTAATGAAAAACTGTTTTTT. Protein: CASAVGRSNEKLFF.

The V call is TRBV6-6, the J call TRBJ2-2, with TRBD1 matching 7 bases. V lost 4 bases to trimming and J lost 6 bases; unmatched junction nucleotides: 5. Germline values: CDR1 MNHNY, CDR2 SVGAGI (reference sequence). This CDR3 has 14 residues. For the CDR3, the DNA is TGTGCCAGCAGTTCCACCGGGACAGCCGGGGAGCTGTTTTTT. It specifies CASSSTGTAGELFF.

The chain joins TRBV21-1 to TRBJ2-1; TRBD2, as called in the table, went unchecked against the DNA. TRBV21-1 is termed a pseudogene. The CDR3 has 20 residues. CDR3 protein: CASSFRPLRGGDLTYNEQFF. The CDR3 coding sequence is TGTGCCAGCAGCTTTAGGCCCTTAAGAGGCGGGGATCTCACCTACAATGAGCAGTTCTTC.

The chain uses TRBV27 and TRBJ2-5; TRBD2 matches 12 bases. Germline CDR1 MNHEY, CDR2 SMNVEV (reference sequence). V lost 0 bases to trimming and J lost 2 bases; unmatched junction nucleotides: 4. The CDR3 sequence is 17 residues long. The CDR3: CASSLSFLAGGQETQYF. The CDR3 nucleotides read TGTGCCAGCAGTTTATCGTTTCTAGCGGGAGGGCAAGAGACCCAGTACTTC.

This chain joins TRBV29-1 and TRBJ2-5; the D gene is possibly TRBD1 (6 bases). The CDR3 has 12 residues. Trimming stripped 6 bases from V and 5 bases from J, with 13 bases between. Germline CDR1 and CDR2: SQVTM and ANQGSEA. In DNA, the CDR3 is TGCAGCGTCGACAGGTCTGGGGAGACCCAGTACTTC. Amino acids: CSVDRSGETQYF.

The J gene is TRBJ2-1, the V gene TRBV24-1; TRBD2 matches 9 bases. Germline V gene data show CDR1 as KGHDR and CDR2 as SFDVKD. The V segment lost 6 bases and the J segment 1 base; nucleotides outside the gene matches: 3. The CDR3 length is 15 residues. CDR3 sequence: CATSHSGGSYNEQFF. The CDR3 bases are TGTGCCACCAGTCATAGCGGGGGTTCCTACAATGAGCAGTTCTTC.

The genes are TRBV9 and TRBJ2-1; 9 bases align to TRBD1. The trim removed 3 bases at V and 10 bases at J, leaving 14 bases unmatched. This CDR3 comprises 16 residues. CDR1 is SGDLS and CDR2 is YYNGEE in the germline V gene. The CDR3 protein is CASSAGGQGSRWEQFF. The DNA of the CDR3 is TGTGCCAGCAGCGCGGGGGGACAGGGTTCTCGGTGGGAGCAGTTCTTC.

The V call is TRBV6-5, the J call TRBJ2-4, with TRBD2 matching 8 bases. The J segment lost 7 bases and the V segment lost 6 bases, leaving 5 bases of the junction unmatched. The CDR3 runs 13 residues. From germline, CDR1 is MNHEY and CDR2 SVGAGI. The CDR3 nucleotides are TGTGCCAGCAGGAGCGGGAGACGGAACATTCAGTACTTC. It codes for CASRSGRRNIQYF.

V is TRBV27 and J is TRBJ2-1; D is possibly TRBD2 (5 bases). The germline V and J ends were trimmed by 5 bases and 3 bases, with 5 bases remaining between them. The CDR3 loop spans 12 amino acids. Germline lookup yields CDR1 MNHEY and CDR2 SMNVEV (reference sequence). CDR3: CASSGGYNEQFF. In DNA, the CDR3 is TGTGCCAGCAGTGGAGGCTACAATGAGCAGTTCTTC.

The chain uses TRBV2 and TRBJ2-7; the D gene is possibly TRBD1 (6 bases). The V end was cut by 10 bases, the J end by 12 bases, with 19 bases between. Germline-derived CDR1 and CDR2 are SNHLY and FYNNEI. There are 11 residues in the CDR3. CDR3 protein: CATTQGPRGYF. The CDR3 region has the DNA TGTGCCACCACCCAGGGGCCGAGGGGGTACTTC.

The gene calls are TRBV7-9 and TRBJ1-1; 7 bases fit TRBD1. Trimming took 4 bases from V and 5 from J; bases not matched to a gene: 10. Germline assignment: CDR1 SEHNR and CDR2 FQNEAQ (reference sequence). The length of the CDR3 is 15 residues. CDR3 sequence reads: CASSSEAQGWTEAFF. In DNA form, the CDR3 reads TGTGCCAGCAGCTCCGAAGCACAGGGGTGGACTGAAGCTTTCTTT.

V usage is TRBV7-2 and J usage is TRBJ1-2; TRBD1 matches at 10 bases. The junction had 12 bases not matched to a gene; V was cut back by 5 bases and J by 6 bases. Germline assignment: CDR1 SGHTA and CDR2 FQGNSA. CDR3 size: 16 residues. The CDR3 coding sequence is TGTGCCAGCAGCCTACACGGACAGGGGGTTCCTAATGGCTACACCTTC. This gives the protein CASSLHGQGVPNGYTF.

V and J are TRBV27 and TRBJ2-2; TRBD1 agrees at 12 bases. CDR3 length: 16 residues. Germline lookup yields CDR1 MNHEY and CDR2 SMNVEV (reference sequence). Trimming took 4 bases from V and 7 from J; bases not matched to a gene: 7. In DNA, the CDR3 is TGTGCCAGCAGTTCGTGGGACAGGGGGCGATTCGGGGAGCTGTTTTTT. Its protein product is CASSSWDRGRFGELFF.

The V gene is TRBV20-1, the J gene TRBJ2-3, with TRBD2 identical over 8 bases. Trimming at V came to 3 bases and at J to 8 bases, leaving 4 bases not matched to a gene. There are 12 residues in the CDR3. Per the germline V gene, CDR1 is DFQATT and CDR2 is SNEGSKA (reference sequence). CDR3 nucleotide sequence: TGCAGTGCTAGTGGAGCGGGAGCTACGCAGTATTTT. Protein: CSASGAGATQYF.

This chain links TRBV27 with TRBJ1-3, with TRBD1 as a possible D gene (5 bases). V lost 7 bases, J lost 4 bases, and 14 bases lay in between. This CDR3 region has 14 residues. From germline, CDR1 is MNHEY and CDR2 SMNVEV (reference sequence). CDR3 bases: TGTGCCAGCAAAGAGACAGCTCTAGGAAACACCATATATTTT. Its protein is CASKETALGNTIYF.

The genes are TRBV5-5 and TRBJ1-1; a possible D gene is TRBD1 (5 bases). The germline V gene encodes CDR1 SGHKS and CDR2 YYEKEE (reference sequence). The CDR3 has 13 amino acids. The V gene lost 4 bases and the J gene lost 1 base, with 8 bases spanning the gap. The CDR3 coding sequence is TGTGCCAGCAGCGTCCAGGGGAACACTGAAGCTTTCTTT. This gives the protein CASSVQGNTEAFF.

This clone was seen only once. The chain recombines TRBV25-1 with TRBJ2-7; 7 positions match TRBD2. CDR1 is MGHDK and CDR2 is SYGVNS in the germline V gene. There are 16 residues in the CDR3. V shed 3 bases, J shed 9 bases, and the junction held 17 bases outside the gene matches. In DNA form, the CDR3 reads TGTGCCAGCAGTGATATTGGGAGGGGCTCTGAGGGTGGGCAGTACTTC. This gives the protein CASSDIGRGSEGGQYF.

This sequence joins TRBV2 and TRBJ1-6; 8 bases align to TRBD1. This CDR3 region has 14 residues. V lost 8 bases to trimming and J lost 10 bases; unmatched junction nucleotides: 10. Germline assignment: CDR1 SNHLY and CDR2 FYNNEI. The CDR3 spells CASRSGTGLSPLHF. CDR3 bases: TGTGCCAGCCGATCCGGGACAGGCCTGTCACCCCTCCACTTT.

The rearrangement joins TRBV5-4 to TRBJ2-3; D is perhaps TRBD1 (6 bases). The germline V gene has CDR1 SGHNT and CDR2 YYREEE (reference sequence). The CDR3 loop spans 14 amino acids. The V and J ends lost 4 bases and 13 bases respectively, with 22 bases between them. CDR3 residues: CASSQTGNDYEEYF. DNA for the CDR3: TGTGCCAGCAGCCAGACAGGTAACGACTACGAGGAGTATTTT.

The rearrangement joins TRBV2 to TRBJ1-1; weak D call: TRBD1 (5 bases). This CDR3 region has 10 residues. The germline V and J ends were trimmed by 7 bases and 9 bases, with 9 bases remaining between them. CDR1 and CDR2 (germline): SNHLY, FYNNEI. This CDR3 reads CASTGPKAFF. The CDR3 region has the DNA TGTGCCAGCACAGGGCCAAAAGCTTTCTTT.

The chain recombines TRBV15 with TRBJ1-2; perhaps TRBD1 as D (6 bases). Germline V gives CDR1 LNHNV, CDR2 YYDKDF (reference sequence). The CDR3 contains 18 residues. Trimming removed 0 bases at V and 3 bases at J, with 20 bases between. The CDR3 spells CATSRDLVREGGDYGYTF. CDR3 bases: TGTGCCACCAGCAGAGATCTAGTACGGGAAGGGGGTGACTATGGCTACACCTTC.

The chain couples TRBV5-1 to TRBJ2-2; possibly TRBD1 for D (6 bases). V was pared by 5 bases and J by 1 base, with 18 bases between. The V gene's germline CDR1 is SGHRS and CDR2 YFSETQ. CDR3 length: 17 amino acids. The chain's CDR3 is CASSMDSRFLNTGELFF. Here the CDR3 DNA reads TGCGCCAGCAGTATGGACAGCCGATTTTTGAACACCGGGGAGCTGTTTTTT.

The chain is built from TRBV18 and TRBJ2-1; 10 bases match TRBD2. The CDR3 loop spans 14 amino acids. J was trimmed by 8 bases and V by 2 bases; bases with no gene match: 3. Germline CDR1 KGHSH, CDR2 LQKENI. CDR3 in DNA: TGTGCCAGCTCACCAAACCTAGCGGGAGATGAGCAGTTCTTC. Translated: CASSPNLAGDEQFF.

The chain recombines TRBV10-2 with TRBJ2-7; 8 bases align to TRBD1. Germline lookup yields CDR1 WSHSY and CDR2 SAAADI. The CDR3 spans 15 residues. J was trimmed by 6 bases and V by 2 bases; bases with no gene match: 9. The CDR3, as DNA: TGCGCCAGCAGTGAGGTCCGGACAGGGCCTTCCGAGCAGTACTTC. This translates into CASSEVRTGPSEQYF.

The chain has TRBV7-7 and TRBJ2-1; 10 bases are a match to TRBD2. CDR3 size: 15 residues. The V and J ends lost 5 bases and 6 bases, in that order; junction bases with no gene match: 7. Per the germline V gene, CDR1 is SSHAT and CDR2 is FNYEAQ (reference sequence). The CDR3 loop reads CASSASGGAINEQFF. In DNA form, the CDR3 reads TGTGCCAGCAGCGCCAGCGGGGGGGCCATCAATGAGCAGTTCTTC.

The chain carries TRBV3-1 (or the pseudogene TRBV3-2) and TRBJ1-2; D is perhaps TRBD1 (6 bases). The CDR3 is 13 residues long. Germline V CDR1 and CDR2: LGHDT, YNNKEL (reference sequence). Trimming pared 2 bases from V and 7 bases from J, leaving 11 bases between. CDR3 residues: CASSQQGSGGYTF. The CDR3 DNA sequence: TGTGCCAGCAGCCAACAGGGGTCTGGTGGCTACACCTTC.

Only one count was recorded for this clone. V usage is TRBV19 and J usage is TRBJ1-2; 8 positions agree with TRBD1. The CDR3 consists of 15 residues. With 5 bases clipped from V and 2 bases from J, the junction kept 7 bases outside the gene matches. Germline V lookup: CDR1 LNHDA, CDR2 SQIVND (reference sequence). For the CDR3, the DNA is TGTGCCAGTAGTCCACGACAGGGGATAAACTATGGCTACACCTTC. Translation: CASSPRQGINYGYTF.